These 14 T cell receptor beta chains originate from one sample sequenced in a study of blood T cell repertoires in COVID-19. Only in-frame clones appear in the TCRdb table, and some are missing; sequencing was by immunoSEQ multiplex PCR. The sample yields about 220,000 clones, around 88% seen once. Material: peripheral blood. The source of these receptors is a woman between 25 and 40 years old who had recovered from COVID-19.

CDR3 bases: TGTGCCAGCAGTTCGGGGGGTCCCACCTTC. It encodes CASSSGGPTF. This sequence joins TRBV28 and TRBJ1-2; maybe TRBD1 (5 bases). Trimming left V 4 bases short and J 13 bases short, with 10 bases between. This CDR3 has 10 amino acids. Germline V gene sequence: CDR1 MDHEN, CDR2 SYDVKM.

The chain is built from TRBV10-3 and TRBJ1-5; TRBD1 matches at 7 bases. This CDR3 contains 15 residues. Germline values: CDR1 ENHRY, CDR2 SYGVKD. V shed 2 bases and J 7 bases; nucleotides not matched to a gene: 8. CDR3 amino acids: CAISEDDRAWQPQHF. DNA of the CDR3: TGTGCCATCAGTGAGGACGACAGGGCCTGGCAGCCCCAGCATTTT.

The J gene is TRBJ1-2, the V gene TRBV6-6; D is unresolved. V lost 5 bases to trimming and J lost 8 bases, with 27 bases between them. The V gene's germline CDR1 is MNHNY and CDR2 SVGAGI (reference sequence). The CDR3 totals 17 residues. In DNA, the CDR3 is TGTGCCAGCAGTCGGGAACGTATGGGGAAGGGCTGGAGGGGCTACACCTTC. Its protein product is CASSRERMGKGWRGYTF.

The chain employs TRBV6-1 and TRBJ1-2; a weak D match, TRBD1 (5 bases). Trimming took 0 bases from V and 3 from J, leaving 17 bases between them. The CDR3 runs to 17 residues. CDR1 MNHNS and CDR2 SASEGT come from the germline V gene. CDR3 DNA: TGTGCCAGCAGTGAAGCCCTCCTTGGCAGGGTGGACTATGGCTACACCTTC. This sequence encodes CASSEALLGRVDYGYTF.

V and J are TRBV25-1 and TRBJ1-1; TRBD1 matches at 8 bases. There are 13 residues in the CDR3. Losses at the gene ends were 7 bases for V and 3 bases for J; bases not matched to a gene: 4. Germline V CDR1 and CDR2: MGHDK, SYGVNS. CDR3 region: CASNGQGYTEAFF. CDR3 nucleotide sequence: TGTGCCAGCAACGGACAGGGCTACACTGAAGCTTTCTTT.

The gene calls are TRBV18 and TRBJ2-3; possibly TRBD2 for D (5 bases). The CDR3 is 16 residues long. The V end was cut by 1 base, the J end by 1 base, with 12 bases between. Germline CDR1 reads KGHSH; CDR2 reads LQKENI. The CDR3 nucleotides are TGTGCCAGCTCACCACAAGCAGGAGGAGGCACAGATACGCAGTATTTT. This codes for CASSPQAGGGTDTQYF.

The chain couples TRBV3-1 (or the pseudogene TRBV3-2) to TRBJ1-6; D gene ambiguous. Germline CDR1 reads LGHDT; CDR2 reads YNNKEL (reference sequence). This CDR3 region has 12 residues. Trimming shortened V by 5 bases and J by 7 bases, and 6 bases separated the two germline ends. CDR3 protein: CASSTRNSPLHF. CDR3 in DNA: TGTGCCAGCAGCACTAGGAATTCACCCCTCCACTTT.

The chain links TRBV5-4 to TRBJ2-7; weak D call: TRBD2 (5 bases). The V and J ends lost 0 bases and 2 bases respectively, with 9 bases between them. In germline, CDR1 is SGHNT, CDR2 YYREEE (reference sequence). CDR3 size: 14 residues. Written as DNA, the CDR3 is TGTGCCAGCAGCTTGGGAGGGCCTCCCTACGAGCAGTACTTC. It specifies CASSLGGPPYEQYF.

J is TRBJ1-2 and V is TRBV4-1; D possibly corresponds to TRBD1 (6 bases). The CDR3 runs to 17 residues. The V end was cut by 5 bases, the J end by 5 bases, with 24 bases between. Germline V gene sequence: CDR1 MGHRA, CDR2 YSYEKL. The DNA for the CDR3 is TGCGCCAGCAGCAAAAGGACAGACGACATCTCCGGATATGGCTACACCTTC. Amino acid sequence: CASSKRTDDISGYGYTF.

The rearrangement links TRBV18 to TRBJ2-1, with no clear D. The CDR3 extends over 13 amino acids. The V end lost 2 bases, the J end lost 5 bases, and 7 bases lay between the germline ends. Germline V CDR1 and CDR2: KGHSH, LQKENI. CDR3 in DNA: TGTGCCAGCTCACCATCGTCTCACAATGAGCAGTTCTTC. Translation gives CASSPSSHNEQFF.

This chain uses TRBV7-9 with TRBJ1-6; 8 nucleotides line up with TRBD1. V shed 5 bases and J 5 bases; nucleotides not matched to a gene: 8. This CDR3 has 16 amino acids. Germline CDR1 and CDR2: SEHNR and FQNEAQ (reference sequence). CDR3 coding DNA: TGTGCCAGCAGCCCAGTACAGGGGGTGAATAATTCACCCCTCCACTTT. This encodes CASSPVQGVNNSPLHF.

The rearrangement links TRBV28 to TRBJ2-1, with D possibly being TRBD2 (6 bases). The germline CDR1 and CDR2 sequences are MDHEN and SYDVKM. This CDR3 has 17 amino acids. Trimming shortened V by 5 bases and J by 9 bases, and 26 bases separated the two germline ends. The CDR3 loop reads CASSTTGVGTLGGEQFF. The CDR3 nucleotides are TGTGCCAGCAGTACCACCGGCGTCGGGACCCTCGGGGGTGAGCAGTTCTTC.

This rearrangement joins TRBV5-5 to TRBJ1-6; TRBD1 is a possible D gene (5 bases). Germline lookup yields CDR1 SGHKS and CDR2 YYEKEE (reference sequence). V gave up 0 bases and J gave up 14 bases, with 15 bases separating them. This CDR3 is 14 amino acids long. This CDR3 is CASSLATTDLTLHF. CDR3 bases: TGTGCCAGCAGCTTGGCCACGACAGACCTCACCCTCCACTTT.

J is TRBJ2-2 and V is TRBV5-1; 12 positions agree with TRBD2. V gave up 5 bases and J gave up 4 bases; unmatched junction bases: 3. The CDR3 extends over 15 amino acids. Germline lookup yields CDR1 SGHRS and CDR2 YFSETQ. The CDR3 sequence: CASSSSGGATGELFF. DNA of the CDR3: TGCGCCAGCAGTTCTAGCGGGGGGGCCACCGGGGAGCTGTTTTTT.